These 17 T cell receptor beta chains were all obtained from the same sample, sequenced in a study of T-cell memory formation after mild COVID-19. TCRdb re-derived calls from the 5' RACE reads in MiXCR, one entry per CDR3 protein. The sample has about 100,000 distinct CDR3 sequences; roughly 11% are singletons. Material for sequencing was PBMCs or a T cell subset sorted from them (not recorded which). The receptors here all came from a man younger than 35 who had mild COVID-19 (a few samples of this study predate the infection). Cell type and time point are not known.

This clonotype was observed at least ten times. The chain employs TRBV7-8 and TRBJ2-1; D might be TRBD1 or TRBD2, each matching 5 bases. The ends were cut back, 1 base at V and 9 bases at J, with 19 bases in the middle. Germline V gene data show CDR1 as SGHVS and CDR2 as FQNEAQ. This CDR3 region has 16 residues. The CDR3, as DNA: TGTGCCAGCAGCTTAGGCTTGGGGGAATACCGGGGTGAGCAGTTCTTC. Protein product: CASSLGLGEYRGEQFF.

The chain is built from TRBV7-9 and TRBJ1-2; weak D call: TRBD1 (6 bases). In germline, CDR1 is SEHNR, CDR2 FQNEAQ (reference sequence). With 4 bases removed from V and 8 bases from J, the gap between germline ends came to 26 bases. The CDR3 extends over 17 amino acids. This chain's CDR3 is CASSSPEGGMRILGYTF. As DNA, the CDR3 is TGTGCCAGCAGCTCCCCTGAGGGGGGGATGAGGATATTGGGCTACACCTTC.

CDR3 bases: TGCGCCAGCAGCCATCCCGGGACAGGGGCCTCACCCCTCCACTTT. Translation: CASSHPGTGASPLHF. The rearrangement links TRBV4-1 to TRBJ1-6; 10 bases are shared with TRBD1. Trimming removed 3 bases from V and 10 bases from J; junction bases left unmatched: 6. Germline CDR1 is MGHRA and CDR2 is YSYEKL. The CDR3 contains 15 residues.

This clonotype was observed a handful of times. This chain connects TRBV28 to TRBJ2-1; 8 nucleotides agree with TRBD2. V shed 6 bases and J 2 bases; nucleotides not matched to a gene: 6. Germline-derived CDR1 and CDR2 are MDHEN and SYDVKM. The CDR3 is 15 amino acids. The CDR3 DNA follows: TGTGCCAGCAGCATTAGCGGGGTACCCTACAATGAGCAGTTCTTC. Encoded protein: CASSISGVPYNEQFF.

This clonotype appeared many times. CDR3 sequence (DNA): TGCAGCGTGCAAGGACTAGCGGGGTCCAAAAACATTCAGTACTTC. Amino acids: CSVQGLAGSKNIQYF. This chain uses TRBV29-1 with TRBJ2-4; 12 bases are a match to TRBD2. Trimming took 6 bases from V and 2 from J; bases not matched to a gene: 5. This CDR3 region has 15 residues. From germline, CDR1 is SQVTM and CDR2 ANQGSEA.

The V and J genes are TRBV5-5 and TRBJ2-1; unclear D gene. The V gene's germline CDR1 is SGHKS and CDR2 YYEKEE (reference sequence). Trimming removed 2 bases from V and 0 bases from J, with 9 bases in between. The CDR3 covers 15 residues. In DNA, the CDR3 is TGTGCCAGCAGCTTTGAAGGCTCCTCCTACAATGAGCAGTTCTTC. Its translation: CASSFEGSSYNEQFF.

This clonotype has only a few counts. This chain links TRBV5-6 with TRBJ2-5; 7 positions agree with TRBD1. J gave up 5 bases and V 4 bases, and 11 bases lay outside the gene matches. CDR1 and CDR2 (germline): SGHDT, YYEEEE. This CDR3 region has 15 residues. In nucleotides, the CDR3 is TGTGCCAGCAGCCGATTCGGGACAGAACTTGAGACCCAGTACTTC. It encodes CASSRFGTELETQYF.

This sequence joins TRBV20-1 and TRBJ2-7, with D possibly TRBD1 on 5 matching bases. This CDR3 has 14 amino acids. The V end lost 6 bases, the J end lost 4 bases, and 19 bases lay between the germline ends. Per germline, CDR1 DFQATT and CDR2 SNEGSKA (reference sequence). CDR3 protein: CSASRWGLGYEQYF. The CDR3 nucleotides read TGCAGTGCCTCCCGGTGGGGCCTCGGGTACGAGCAGTACTTC.

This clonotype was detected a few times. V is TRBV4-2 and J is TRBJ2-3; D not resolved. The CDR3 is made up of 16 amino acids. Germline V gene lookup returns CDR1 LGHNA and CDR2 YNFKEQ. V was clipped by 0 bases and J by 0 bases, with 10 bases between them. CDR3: CASSQDYLGSTDTQYF. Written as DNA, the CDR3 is TGTGCCAGCAGCCAAGATTACCTGGGGAGCACAGATACGCAGTATTTT.

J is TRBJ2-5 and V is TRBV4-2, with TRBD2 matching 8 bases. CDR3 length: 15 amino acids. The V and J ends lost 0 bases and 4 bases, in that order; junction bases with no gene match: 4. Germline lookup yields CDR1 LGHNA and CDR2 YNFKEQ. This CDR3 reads CASSQDRGGPETQYF. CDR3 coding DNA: TGTGCCAGCAGCCAAGATCGGGGGGGGCCAGAGACCCAGTACTTC.

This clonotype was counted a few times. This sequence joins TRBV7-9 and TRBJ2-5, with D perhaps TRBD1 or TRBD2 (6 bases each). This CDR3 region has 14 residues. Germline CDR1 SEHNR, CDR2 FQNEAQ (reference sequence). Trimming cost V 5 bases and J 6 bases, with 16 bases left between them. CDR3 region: CASSRPGDIKTQYF. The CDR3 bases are TGTGCCAGCAGCCGCCCGGGGGACATAAAGACCCAGTACTTC.

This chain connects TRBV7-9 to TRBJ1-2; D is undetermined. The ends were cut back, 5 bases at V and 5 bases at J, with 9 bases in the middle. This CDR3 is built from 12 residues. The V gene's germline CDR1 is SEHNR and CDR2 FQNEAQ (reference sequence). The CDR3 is CASSPDWYGYTF. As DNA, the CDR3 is TGTGCCAGCAGCCCCGACTGGTATGGCTACACCTTC.

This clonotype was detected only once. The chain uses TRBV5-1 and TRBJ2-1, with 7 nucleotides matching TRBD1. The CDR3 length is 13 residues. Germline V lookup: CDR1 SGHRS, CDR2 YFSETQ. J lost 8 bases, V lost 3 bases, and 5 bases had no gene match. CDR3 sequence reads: CASSSQGEDEQFF. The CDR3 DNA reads TGCGCCAGCAGCTCCCAGGGGGAAGATGAGCAGTTCTTC. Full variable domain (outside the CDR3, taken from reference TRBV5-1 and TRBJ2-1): KAGVTQTPRYLIKTRGQQVTLSCSPISGHRSVSWYQQTPGQGLQFLFEYFSETQRNKGNFPGRFSGRQFSNSRSEMNVSTLELGDSALYLCASSSQGEDEQFFGPGTRLTVL.

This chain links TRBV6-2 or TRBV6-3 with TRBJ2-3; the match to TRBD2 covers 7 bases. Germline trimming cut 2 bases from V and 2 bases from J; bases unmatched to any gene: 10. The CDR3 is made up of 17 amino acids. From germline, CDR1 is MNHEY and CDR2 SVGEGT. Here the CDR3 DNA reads TGTGCCAGCAGTTACAGCCCCCGTGGGGGGGTCACAGATACGCAGTATTTT. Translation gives CASSYSPRGGVTDTQYF.

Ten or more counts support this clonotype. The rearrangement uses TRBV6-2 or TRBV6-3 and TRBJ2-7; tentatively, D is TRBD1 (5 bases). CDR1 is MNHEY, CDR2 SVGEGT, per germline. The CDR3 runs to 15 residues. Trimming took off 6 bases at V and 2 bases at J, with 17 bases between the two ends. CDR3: CASSFQDGATYEQYV. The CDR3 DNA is TGTGCCAGCAGCTTTCAGGATGGGGCTACCTACGAGCAGTACGTC.

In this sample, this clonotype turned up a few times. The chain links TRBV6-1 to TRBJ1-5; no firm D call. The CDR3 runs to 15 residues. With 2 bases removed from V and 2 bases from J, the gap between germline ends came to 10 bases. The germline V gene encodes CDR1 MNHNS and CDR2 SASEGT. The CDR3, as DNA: TGTGCCAGCAGTGAAAAAAGGGTCGGCAATCAGCCCCAGCATTTT. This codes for CASSEKRVGNQPQHF.

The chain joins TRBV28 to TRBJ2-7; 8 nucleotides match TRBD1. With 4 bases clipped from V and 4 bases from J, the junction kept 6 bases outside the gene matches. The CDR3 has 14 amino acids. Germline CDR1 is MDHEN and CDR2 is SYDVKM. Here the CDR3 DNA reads TGTGCCAGCAGTTCGCTACAGGGGGTTTACGAGCAGTACGTC. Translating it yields CASSSLQGVYEQYV.